A single sample gave rise to the 12 T cell receptor beta chains below, sequenced in a study of cytomegalovirus exposure and HLA in healthy donors. A multiplex PCR was run with 60 Vbeta primers and 13 Jbeta primers. Generated by immunoSEQ multiplex PCR, the TCRdb table keeps only in-frame clones and is missing some. The profile covers 110,000 to 150,000 clones, with about 84% appearing a single time and approximately 3.6% taken by the ten largest. The sequencing sample was made of PBMCs. The receptors were sampled from a male donor in good health and CMV-seronegative.

The chain employs TRBV5-5 and TRBJ1-5; 11 bases match TRBD1. The V and J ends lost 3 bases and 6 bases, in that order; junction bases with no gene match: 2. The CDR3 extends over 14 amino acids. Looked up from germline, CDR1 is SGHKS and CDR2 is YYEKEE (reference sequence). CDR3 DNA sequence: TGTGCCAGCAGCTGGACAGGGGGCCTTCAGCCCCAGCATTTT. Translation: CASSWTGGLQPQHF. Combining the CDR3 with reference TRBV5-5 and TRBJ1-5 gives the whole variable domain DAGVTQSPTHLIKTRGQQVTLRCSPISGHKSVSWYQQVLGQGPQFIFQYYEKEERGRGNFPDRFSARQFPNYSSELNVNALLLGDSALYLCASSWTGGLQPQHFGDGTRLSIL.

The chain combines TRBV15 with TRBJ2-1; D unresolved. Germline lookup yields CDR1 LNHNV and CDR2 YYDKDF (reference sequence). The CDR3 is 16 amino acids. Trimming cost V 4 bases and J 2 bases, with 15 bases left between them. The CDR3 is CATSTSLGPPYNEQFF. The CDR3 region has the DNA TGTGCCACCAGCACCTCATTGGGCCCTCCCTACAATGAGCAGTTCTTC. Full variable domain (outside the CDR3, taken from reference TRBV15 and TRBJ2-1): DAMVIQNPRYQVTQFGKPVTLSCSQTLNHNVMYWYQQKSSQAPKLLFHYYDKDFNNEADTPDNFQSRRPNTSFCFLDIRSPGLGDTAMYLCATSTSLGPPYNEQFFGPGTRLTVL.

This sequence joins TRBV18 and TRBJ2-3; no definite D call. The CDR3 covers 13 residues. Germline V gene sequence: CDR1 KGHSH, CDR2 LQKENI. V lost 8 bases and J 1 base, leaving 10 bases between the germline ends. CDR3 sequence reads: CASTRVGTDTQYF. The CDR3 nucleotides are TGTGCCAGCACCCGCGTAGGCACAGATACGCAGTATTTT.

V gene TRBV25-1 combines with J gene TRBJ1-5; 8 bases agree with TRBD1. The CDR3 has 12 amino acids. Germline CDR1 and CDR2: MGHDK and SYGVNS. V dropped 4 bases and J dropped 8; count of bases not matched to a gene: 1. The CDR3 here is CASSVDREPQHF. CDR3 nucleotide sequence: TGTGCCAGCAGTGTGGACAGGGAGCCCCAGCATTTT.

The genes are TRBV29-1 and TRBJ1-3, with TRBD1 identical over 10 bases. From germline, CDR1 is SQVTM and CDR2 ANQGSEA. The ends lost 5 bases at V and 3 bases at J; junction bases unmatched: 10. The CDR3 is 16 amino acids. The CDR3 sequence is CSVQTDRGGDGNTIYF. The CDR3 DNA reads as TGCAGCGTTCAGACGGACAGGGGGGGAGATGGAAACACCATATATTTT.

This sequence joins TRBV14 and TRBJ2-7; 7 bases map to TRBD1. CDR1 is SGHDN, CDR2 FVKESK, per germline. The length of the CDR3 is 16 residues. V was pared by 3 bases and J by 9 bases, with 17 bases of the junction left unmatched. CDR3 bases: TGTGCCAGCAGCCAGAAGACAGGGTATGTGAGTGAGTGGCAGTACTTC. Residues: CASSQKTGYVSEWQYF.

The V call is TRBV9, the J call TRBJ2-1; 11 nucleotides agree with TRBD2. Germline values: CDR1 SGDLS, CDR2 YYNGEE. This CDR3 has 15 residues. With 2 bases clipped from V and 3 bases from J, the junction kept 1 base outside the gene matches. Here the CDR3 DNA reads TGTGCCAGCAGCGTTACTAGCGGGAGCTACAATGAGCAGTTCTTC. Its translation: CASSVTSGSYNEQFF.

V gene TRBV19 combines with J gene TRBJ1-1, with TRBD1 matching over 7 bases. The CDR3 runs 15 residues. Germline trimming cut 8 bases from V and 0 bases from J; bases unmatched to any gene: 9. Per the germline V gene, CDR1 is LNHDA and CDR2 is SQIVND (reference sequence). The CDR3 spells CASSILGGLNTEAFF. For the CDR3, the DNA is TGTGCCAGTTCAATCCTAGGGGGCCTGAACACTGAAGCTTTCTTT. Full variable domain (missing parts from reference TRBV19 and TRBJ1-1): DGGITQSPKYLFRKEGQNVTLSCEQNLNHDAMYWYRQDPGQGLRLIYYSQIVNDFQKGDIAEGYSVSREKKESFPLTVTSAQKNPTAFYLCASSILGGLNTEAFFGQGTRLTVV.

J is TRBJ2-1 and V is TRBV2, with 14 bases identical to TRBD2. V gave up 9 bases and J gave up 2 bases; unmatched junction bases: 9. From germline, CDR1 is SNHLY and CDR2 FYNNEI. CDR3 size: 17 residues. The CDR3 DNA reads TGTGCCAGAAGGGGACTAGCGGGGGAGCAAACCTACAATGAGCAGTTCTTC. Amino acid sequence: CARRGLAGEQTYNEQFF.

The chain uses TRBV15 and TRBJ2-5, with D maybe TRBD1 (6 bases). The V end lost 0 bases, the J end lost 3 bases, and 11 bases lay between the germline ends. Germline lookup yields CDR1 LNHNV and CDR2 YYDKDF (reference sequence). This CDR3 is built from 15 residues. The DNA for the CDR3 is TGTGCCACCAGCAGAGAAAATGGGGGCGAAGAGACCCAGTACTTC. Protein sequence: CATSRENGGEETQYF.

The J gene is TRBJ2-7, the V gene TRBV4-3, with 7 bases that match TRBD1. This CDR3 region has 15 residues. Germline CDR1 and CDR2: LGHNA and YSLEER. V lost 1 base to trimming and J lost 3 bases; unmatched junction nucleotides: 6. The CDR3 region has the DNA TGCGCCAGCAGCCAAGGGTTACAGGGGAGCTACGAGCAGTACTTC. It is translated as CASSQGLQGSYEQYF.

V is TRBV19 and J is TRBJ2-3; TRBD2 aligns across 8 bases. Germline V CDR1 and CDR2: LNHDA, SQIVND (reference sequence). This CDR3 has 14 amino acids. Losses at the gene ends were 4 bases for V and 6 bases for J; bases not matched to a gene: 6. Here the CDR3 DNA reads TGTGCCAGTAGTAGAACTAGCGGCCCGGATACGCAGTATTTT. Translating it yields CASSRTSGPDTQYF.